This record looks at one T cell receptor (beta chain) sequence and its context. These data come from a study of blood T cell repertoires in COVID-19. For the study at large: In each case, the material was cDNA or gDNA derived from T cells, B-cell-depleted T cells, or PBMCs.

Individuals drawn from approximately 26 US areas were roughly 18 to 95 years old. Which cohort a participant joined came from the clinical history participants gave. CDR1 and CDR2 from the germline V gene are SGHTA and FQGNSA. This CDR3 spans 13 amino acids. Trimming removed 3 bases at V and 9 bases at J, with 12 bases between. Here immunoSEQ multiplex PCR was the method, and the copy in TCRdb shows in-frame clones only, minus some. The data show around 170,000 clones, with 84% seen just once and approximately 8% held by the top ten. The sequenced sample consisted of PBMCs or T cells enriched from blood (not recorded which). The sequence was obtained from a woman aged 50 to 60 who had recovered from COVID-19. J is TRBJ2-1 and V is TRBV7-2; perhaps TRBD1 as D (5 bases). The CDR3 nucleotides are TGTGCCAGCAGCTTCTCAGGGATTGGTGAGCAGTTCTTC. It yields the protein CASSFSGIGEQFF.